Below, 29 T cell receptor beta chains from the same sample are listed, as sequenced in a study of blood T cell repertoires in COVID-19. The method was immunoSEQ multiplex PCR; TCRdb's version includes in-frame clones alone and lacks a portion of them. Of some 370,000 clones listed, roughly 86% are singletons. Sequenced: peripheral blood. These receptor sequences come from a woman aged 25-40 years with COVID-19, enrolled during active disease.

The rearrangement links TRBV6-1 to TRBJ1-1; D not resolved. The CDR3 is 12 residues long. Trimming shortened V by 3 bases and J by 1 base, and 3 bases separated the two germline ends. CDR1 and CDR2 from the germline V gene are MNHNS and SASEGT. The CDR3 sequence: CASSDRNTEAFF. The CDR3 DNA is TGTGCCAGCAGTGACAGGAACACTGAAGCTTTCTTT.

This chain connects TRBV6-2 or TRBV6-3 to TRBJ2-7; possibly TRBD1 for D (6 bases). Germline V lookup: CDR1 MNHEY, CDR2 SVGEGT. V lost 2 bases and J lost 0, with 20 bases in between. The CDR3 is 18 residues long. In nucleotides, the CDR3 is TGTGCCAGCAGTTACCCGCCAAGACAGGTACCTAGCTCCTACGAGCAGTACTTC. Translation gives CASSYPPRQVPSSYEQYF.

The count of this clone is one. The chain links TRBV28 to TRBJ1-1; 11 positions match TRBD1. CDR1 is MDHEN and CDR2 is SYDVKM in the germline V gene. CDR3 length equals 15 residues. Losses at the gene ends were 9 bases for V and 5 bases for J; bases not matched to a gene: 11. In DNA, the CDR3 is TGTGCCAGTGGTCGGACAGGGGGCTCGGGGACTGAAGCTTTCTTT. Its translation: CASGRTGGSGTEAFF. The full variable domain, completed using reference TRBV28 and TRBJ1-1, is DVKVTQSSRYLVKRTGEKVFLECVQDMDHENMFWYRQDPGLGLRLIYFSYDVKMKEKGDIPEGYSVSREKKERFSLILESASTNQTSMYLCASGRTGGSGTEAFFGQGTRLTVV.

Points on this clone: One end of the junction does not line up with germline, which may come from a read error. The V and J genes are TRBV7-2 and TRBJ2-1, with TRBD2 matching over 7 bases. Germline V lookup: CDR1 SGHTA, CDR2 FQGNSA. The length of the CDR3 is 13 residues. For the CDR3, the DNA is TGTGCCAGCAGCCTACGGGACTACTATGAGCAGTTCTTC. Amino acids: CASSLRDYYEQFF.

The J gene is TRBJ1-3, the V gene TRBV5-1; no clear D. Trimming removed 5 bases at V and 0 bases at J, with 9 bases between. Germline V gives CDR1 SGHRS, CDR2 YFSETQ. The CDR3 is 14 amino acids. The CDR3 nucleotides read TGCGCCAGCAGTCAGGCGAGCTCTGGAAACACCATATATTTT. As protein: CASSQASSGNTIYF.

Here the CDR3 DNA reads TGTGCCAGCAGCGCGACAGGGAACTACGAGCAGTACTTC. Its protein product is CASSATGNYEQYF. This chain uses TRBV7-2 with TRBJ2-7, with 7 bases lining up with TRBD1. Per germline, CDR1 SGHTA and CDR2 FQGNSA. With V trimmed by 5 bases and J by 3 bases, 4 bases remained unmatched. The CDR3 runs to 13 residues.

The chain recombines TRBV6-2 or TRBV6-3 with TRBJ1-2; D is ambiguous. The ends were cut back, 0 bases at V and 4 bases at J, with 9 bases in the middle. This CDR3 is built from 14 residues. Per the germline V gene, CDR1 is MNHEY and CDR2 is SVGEGT. CDR3 region: CASSYSRGGYGYTF. The CDR3 DNA sequence: TGTGCCAGCAGTTACTCACGGGGTGGCTATGGCTACACCTTC.

V and J are TRBV6-5 and TRBJ1-2, with TRBD1 identical over 11 bases. The V gene's germline CDR1 is MNHEY and CDR2 SVGAGI. The CDR3 has 14 residues. J was trimmed by 8 bases and V by 5 bases; bases with no gene match: 7. CDR3 sequence reads: CASSRGQGARGYTF. CDR3 nucleotides: TGTGCCAGCAGTCGTGGACAGGGGGCGAGGGGCTACACCTTC.

The chain joins TRBV7-2 to TRBJ2-2, with D uncertain. Trimming left V 5 bases short and J 6 bases short, with 13 bases between. This CDR3 comprises 14 residues. Germline V lookup: CDR1 SGHTA, CDR2 FQGNSA. CDR3 coding DNA: TGTGCCAGCAGCCAAGAGTCCACCTCCGGGGAGCTGTTTTTT. Its translation: CASSQESTSGELFF.

The chain links TRBV27 to TRBJ2-5, with TRBD1 matching 10 bases. Per germline, CDR1 MNHEY and CDR2 SMNVEV (reference sequence). The CDR3 runs to 14 residues. V gave up 5 bases and J gave up 5 bases; unmatched junction bases: 5. The CDR3 spells CASSPTGGDETQYF. DNA of the CDR3: TGTGCCAGCAGTCCGACAGGGGGCGATGAGACCCAGTACTTC.

The chain carries TRBV7-2 and TRBJ2-1, with a weak D call TRBD1 (5 bases). In germline, CDR1 is SGHTA, CDR2 FQGNSA. CDR3 size: 15 residues. V was trimmed by 2 bases and J by 2 bases, leaving 10 bases between them. CDR3 DNA: TGTGCCAGCAGCTTATTCCAGGGCACCTACAATGAGCAGTTCTTC. Amino acid sequence: CASSLFQGTYNEQFF.

This clone is a singleton in its sample. V is TRBV7-2 and J is TRBJ2-3, with TRBD2 as a possible D gene (5 bases). The CDR3 contains 16 residues. Trimming stripped 5 bases from V and 0 bases from J, with 15 bases between. Germline CDR1 is SGHTA and CDR2 is FQGNSA. The DNA of the CDR3 is TGTGCCAGCAGCCCCACCGCGGGCGGGAGCACAGATACGCAGTATTTT. Translation gives CASSPTAGGSTDTQYF.

The chain is built from TRBV30 and TRBJ2-2; TRBD2 might be the D (5 bases). Germline loops: CDR1 GTSNPN, CDR2 SVGIG (reference sequence). The CDR3 has 13 amino acids. The germline V and J ends were trimmed by 4 bases and 1 base, with 7 bases remaining between them. The CDR3 reads CAWNGGNTGELFF. CDR3 DNA sequence: TGTGCCTGGAACGGAGGGAACACCGGGGAGCTGTTTTTT.

This clone occurred once. Here the CDR3 reads CASSMEGREGVYNEQFF. In DNA form, the CDR3 reads TGTGCCAGTAGTATGGAAGGTCGGGAGGGCGTGTACAATGAGCAGTTCTTC. This chain joins TRBV19 and TRBJ2-1; 8 nucleotides match TRBD2. This CDR3 region has 17 residues. V lost 3 bases to trimming and J lost 4 bases; unmatched junction nucleotides: 11. Germline CDR1 reads LNHDA; CDR2 reads SQIVND (reference sequence).

The genes are TRBV5-1 and TRBJ2-7; D gene uncertain. Germline-derived CDR1 and CDR2 are SGHRS and YFSETQ. The V end lost 5 bases, the J end lost 0 bases, and 12 bases lay between the germline ends. The CDR3 length is 14 residues. CDR3 loop: CASRRLLGSYEQYF. In DNA, the CDR3 is TGCGCCAGCAGGCGACTTCTGGGCTCCTACGAGCAGTACTTC.

This clone was seen once. The chain links TRBV3-1 (or the pseudogene TRBV3-2) to TRBJ2-3, with 8 bases that match TRBD2. The length of the CDR3 is 16 residues. CDR1 and CDR2 from the germline V gene are LGHDT and YNNKEL (reference sequence). The V and J ends lost 4 bases and 6 bases, in that order; junction bases with no gene match: 12. CDR3 residues: CASSPPGSGRYDTQYF. The DNA of the CDR3 is TGTGCCAGCAGCCCCCCCGGCAGCGGGAGATATGATACGCAGTATTTT.

The chain uses TRBV7-9 and TRBJ2-3; 8 positions agree with TRBD1. CDR3 length: 16 amino acids. V lost 1 base to trimming and J lost 7 bases; unmatched junction nucleotides: 10. Germline values: CDR1 SEHNR, CDR2 FQNEAQ (reference sequence). DNA of the CDR3: TGTGCCAGCAGCTTAGGTGGGCAGGGGGCGCGAAATACGCAGTATTTT. Protein product: CASSLGGQGARNTQYF.

The chain has TRBV28 and TRBJ2-2; a weak D match, TRBD2 (5 bases). The CDR3 spans 14 residues. V lost 3 bases, J lost 5 bases, and 10 bases lay in between. In germline, CDR1 is MDHEN, CDR2 SYDVKM. The DNA for the CDR3 is TGTGCCAGCAGTTTTTTCCGCGGGACCGGGGAGCTGTTTTTT. It specifies CASSFFRGTGELFF. Full variable domain (missing parts from reference TRBV28 and TRBJ2-2): DVKVTQSSRYLVKRTGEKVFLECVQDMDHENMFWYRQDPGLGLRLIYFSYDVKMKEKGDIPEGYSVSREKKERFSLILESASTNQTSMYLCASSFFRGTGELFFGEGSRLTVL.

This chain links TRBV10-2 with TRBJ1-1; a weak D match, TRBD1 (5 bases). V dropped 6 bases and J dropped 1 base, with 9 bases sitting between them. Germline V CDR1 and CDR2: WSHSY, SAAADI. CDR3 size: 13 residues. The CDR3 spells CASSFQGNTEAFF. CDR3 bases: TGCGCCAGCAGCTTCCAGGGGAACACTGAAGCTTTCTTT.

The V gene is TRBV19, the J gene TRBJ1-5, with TRBD1 matching 9 bases. The junction had 4 bases not matched to a gene; V was cut back by 2 bases and J by 5 bases. Germline CDR1 reads LNHDA; CDR2 reads SQIVND (reference sequence). This CDR3 has 15 residues. Written as DNA, the CDR3 is TGTGCCAGTAGTATAAGGGGACAGGGTGATCAGCCCCAGCATTTT. It codes for CASSIRGQGDQPQHF.

The chain has TRBV27 and TRBJ2-1; 8 bases line up with TRBD2. This CDR3 has 16 amino acids. Per the germline V gene, CDR1 is MNHEY and CDR2 is SMNVEV (reference sequence). Trimming removed 8 bases from V and 6 bases from J; junction bases left unmatched: 15. The CDR3: CASATPGGNLFNEQFF. DNA of the CDR3: TGTGCCAGCGCTACCCCGGGGGGGAACCTCTTCAATGAGCAGTTCTTC.

The chain couples TRBV9 to TRBJ2-3; no definite D call. The V end lost 0 bases, the J end lost 2 bases, and 7 bases lay between the germline ends. The CDR3 runs 14 residues. Germline CDR1 and CDR2: SGDLS and YYNGEE. CDR3 sequence: CASSVGLTTDTQYF. The CDR3 DNA follows: TGTGCCAGCAGCGTAGGACTTACCACAGATACGCAGTATTTT.

J is TRBJ1-6 and V is TRBV4-2, with D uncertain. The germline V and J ends were trimmed by 0 bases and 7 bases, with 13 bases remaining between them. Germline values: CDR1 LGHNA, CDR2 YNFKEQ. CDR3 size: 16 residues. CDR3 amino acids: CASSQDPSAKNSPLHF. CDR3 DNA: TGTGCCAGCAGCCAAGATCCCTCAGCGAAGAATTCACCCCTCCACTTT.

V and J are TRBV9 and TRBJ2-2; TRBD1 is a possible D gene (8 bases). Per germline, CDR1 SGDLS and CDR2 YYNGEE. The ends were cut back, 4 bases at V and 3 bases at J, with 19 bases in the middle. CDR3 length: 17 amino acids. The CDR3: CASSTGQGGTHTGELFF. The CDR3 DNA is TGTGCCAGCAGCACCGGACAGGGAGGGACTCACACCGGGGAGCTGTTTTTT. Supplemented by reference TRBV9 and TRBJ2-2, the full variable domain reads DSGVTQTPKHLITATGQRVTLRCSPRSGDLSVYWYQQSLDQGLQFLIQYYNGEERAKGNILERFSAQQFPDLHSELNLSSLELGDSALYFCASSTGQGGTHTGELFFGEGSRLTVL.

This clone has just one count. The chain recombines TRBV19 with TRBJ2-3; TRBD2 aligns across 9 bases. The CDR3 is 16 amino acids. The germline V gene encodes CDR1 LNHDA and CDR2 SQIVND (reference sequence). Trimming at V came to 7 bases and at J to 1 base, leaving 9 bases not matched to a gene. This chain's CDR3 is CASNRGRVGGTDTQYF. The DNA for the CDR3 is TGTGCCAGTAATCGCGGGAGGGTGGGGGGCACAGATACGCAGTATTTT. The full variable domain, with the rest looked up from reference TRBV19 and TRBJ2-3, is DGGITQSPKYLFRKEGQNVTLSCEQNLNHDAMYWYRQDPGQGLRLIYYSQIVNDFQKGDIAEGYSVSREKKESFPLTVTSAQKNPTAFYLCASNRGRVGGTDTQYFGPGTRLTVL.

This chain joins TRBV3-1 (or the pseudogene TRBV3-2) and TRBJ2-3; 13 positions agree with TRBD2. The trim removed 5 bases at V and 3 bases at J, leaving 5 bases unmatched. Germline CDR1 reads LGHDT; CDR2 reads YNNKEL (reference sequence). The CDR3 sequence is 16 residues long. The CDR3 loop reads CASSSRTSGRTDTQYF. DNA for the CDR3: TGTGCCAGCAGCTCCCGGACTAGCGGGAGAACAGATACGCAGTATTTT.

J is TRBJ2-2 and V is TRBV2; D not resolved. This CDR3 has 14 amino acids. CDR1 is SNHLY and CDR2 is FYNNEI in the germline V gene. Trimming took off 0 bases at V and 7 bases at J, with 9 bases between the two ends. This CDR3 reads CASSEARGIGELFF. The CDR3 coding sequence is TGTGCCAGCAGTGAAGCCCGAGGTATCGGGGAGCTGTTTTTT.

The rearrangement uses TRBV6-6 and TRBJ1-2; a possible D gene is TRBD1 (6 bases). The CDR3 is made up of 12 amino acids. CDR1 is MNHNY, CDR2 SVGAGI, per germline (reference sequence). The V end was cut by 6 bases, the J end by 4 bases, with 9 bases between. The CDR3 nucleotides are TGTGCCAGCAGCGACAGGACCTATGGCTACACCTTC. It translates to CASSDRTYGYTF.

This sequence joins TRBV5-1 and TRBJ2-5; TRBD2 matches at 10 bases. V lost 0 bases, J lost 4 bases, and 12 bases stayed unmatched. From germline, CDR1 is SGHRS and CDR2 YFSETQ. This CDR3 is 18 amino acids long. This CDR3 reads CASSLDPAGGPAGETQYF. The DNA of the CDR3 is TGCGCCAGCAGCTTGGACCCAGCGGGAGGGCCGGCGGGAGAGACCCAGTACTTC.